This T cell receptor beta chain appears in the sequencing data of a study of T cells in Graves' hyperthyroidism and ophthalmopathy. Study-level results: Most clonotypes expanded in the thyroid (above 0.001) were also present in blood.

Trimming stripped 3 bases from V and 0 bases from J, with 14 bases between. The CDR3 consists of 17 residues. In germline, CDR1 is MDHEN, CDR2 SYDVKM. The TCR beta CDR3 regions underwent amplification using RNA transcripts as the source. The HTBI primer set drove a first-round RT-PCR of the TCR CDR3. A single record per CDR3 protein comes from TCRdb applying MiXCR to the multiplex PCR reads. The sample lists around 370,000 distinct CDR3 sequences, around 18% occurring once. This clonotype was picked up a small number of times. Its antigen is currently unknown. The TCR was taken from a man aged 18 to 30 with Graves' ophthalmopathy. The chain is built from TRBV28 and TRBJ1-4; maybe TRBD1 (5 bases). What was sequenced was blood. The CDR3 spells CASSFEGLGPTNEKLFF. The CDR3, as DNA: TGTGCCAGCAGTTTTGAAGGGCTGGGGCCAACTAATGAAAAACTGTTTTTT.